The source of this T cell receptor (beta chain) is a study of response to subunit inactivated influenza vaccine. General study results and limits: Researchers suggested that each seasonal influenza vaccination recruits few new T cells.

MiXCR, applied by TCRdb to the RT-PCR reads, yields one record per CDR3 protein. The sample lists 200,000 to 300,000 distinct CDR3 sequences, 10% to 15% seen once, with 7.8% in the top ten. With respect to this clonotype: Its antigen is not known.

The CDR3 is 14 residues long. Germline CDR1 reads SGHTA; CDR2 reads FQGNSA. Trimming cost V 0 bases and J 6 bases, with 12 bases left between them. The source material was non-naive T cells sorted from PBMCs, sampled approximately 15 days before vaccination. This sequence originates from a man aged 50 or older who received an inactivated influenza vaccine. This chain uses TRBV7-2 with TRBJ2-7; D gene uncertain. The CDR3 bases are TGTGCCAGCAGCTTAGCCTTTTCCCATGGCGAGCAGTACTTC. It encodes CASSLAFSHGEQYF.